This T cell receptor beta chain was retrieved from a study of blood T cells in healthy people across ages. This CDR3 has 15 amino acids. Germline V CDR1 and CDR2: KGHSH, LQKENI. The ends lost 5 bases at V and 1 base at J; junction bases unmatched: 3. For the second PCR, which ran for about 7 to 11 cycles, a sample-barcoded 5' primer and a J-beta primer mix were used. The template-switch adaptor, which had 12 random nucleotides, put a tag on each cDNA molecule. TCRdb fed the 5' RACE reads into MiXCR, producing one record per CDR3 protein. The profile covers 1.8 million or so distinct CDR3 sequences, with 35% to 50% appearing a single time and 23% taken by the ten largest. Extracted total RNA amounted to at least 5.5 micrograms for each sample.

This receptor was obtained from a human donor in good health. The V and J genes are TRBV18 and TRBJ2-5, with TRBD2 matching 11 bases. Sequenced: blood. The CDR3 DNA follows: TGTGCCAGCTCAGTTCTAGCGGGGGGCCAAGAGACCCAGTACTTC. Amino acids: CASSVLAGGQETQYF.